This record covers a single T cell receptor (beta chain). What it recognizes is unknown. Deep TCR-beta sequencing used DNA from uncultured naive and memory CD4+ T cells. Clones were sequenced by immunoSEQ multiplex PCR, and TCRdb holds only the in-frame ones, with some missing. Here the sample spans about 38,000 clones, around nine tenths being singletons. This entry comes from a study of CD4 T cells in relation to SARS-CoV-2 and coronaviruses. Overall study context: Crossreactive spike epitopes shared across donors were mapped to their HLA restriction. The study, taken as a whole, reports: Crossreactive clones expanded significantly less to SARS-CoV-2 than monoreactive clones.

The J segment lost 2 bases and the V segment lost 6 bases, leaving 15 bases of the junction unmatched. CDR1 is MDHEN and CDR2 is SYDVKM in the germline V gene. There are 18 residues in the CDR3. Sequencing was performed on memory CD4+ T cells from PBMCs. The clonotype was recovered from an adult with COVID-19. The chain joins TRBV28 to TRBJ2-3; 9 bases are a match to TRBD2. CDR3 coding DNA: TGTGCCAGCAGCCACCTGGGCGGGGGGGCCGGGTTCACAGATACGCAGTATTTT. This encodes CASSHLGGGAGFTDTQYF.